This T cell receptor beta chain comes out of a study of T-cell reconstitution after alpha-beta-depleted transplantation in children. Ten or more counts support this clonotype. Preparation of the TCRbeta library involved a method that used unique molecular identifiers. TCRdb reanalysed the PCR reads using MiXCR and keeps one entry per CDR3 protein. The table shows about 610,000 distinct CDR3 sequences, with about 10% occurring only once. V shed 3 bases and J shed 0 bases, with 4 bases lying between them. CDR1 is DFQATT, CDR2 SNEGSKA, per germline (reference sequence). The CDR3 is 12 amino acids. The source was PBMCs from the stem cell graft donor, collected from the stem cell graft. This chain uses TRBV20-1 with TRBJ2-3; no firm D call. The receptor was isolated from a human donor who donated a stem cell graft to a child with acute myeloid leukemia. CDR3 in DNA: TGCAGTGCTAGCGGAAGCACAGATACGCAGTATTTT. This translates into CSASGSTDTQYF.